The 27 T cell receptor beta chains presented below share a single source sample, sequenced in a study of blood T cells in healthy people across ages. A second PCR, run for roughly 7 to 11 cycles, used a sample-barcoded 5' primer plus a J-beta primer mix. TCRdb reanalysed the 5' RACE reads using MiXCR and keeps one entry per CDR3 protein. The sample has under 800,000 distinct CDR3 sequences, 21% seen once; the top ten hold 3.6%. The sequenced sample was blood. The receptor source for this set is a man between 65 and 79 years old in good health.

There are a few counts of this clonotype. The chain recombines TRBV5-1 with TRBJ2-6; D not resolved. The V gene lost 10 bases and the J gene lost 3 bases, with 14 bases spanning the gap. There are 14 residues in the CDR3. Germline V gene sequence: CDR1 SGHRS, CDR2 YFSETQ. The CDR3 is CASAWWVGANVLTF. DNA for the CDR3: TGCGCCTCAGCCTGGTGGGTTGGGGCCAACGTCCTGACTTTC.

V and J are TRBV15 and TRBJ2-5, with D possibly TRBD2 on 5 matching bases. Trimming removed 0 bases at V and 2 bases at J, with 10 bases between. The germline V gene has CDR1 LNHNV and CDR2 YYDKDF (reference sequence). CDR3 size: 15 residues. CDR3 nucleotide sequence: TGTGCCACCAGCAGAGATCCGGGGTGGCAAGAGACCCAGTACTTC. Translation: CATSRDPGWQETQYF.

This clonotype was recorded a few times. The genes are TRBV30 and TRBJ2-1, with 8 bases matching TRBD1. The CDR3 is 15 amino acids. Germline V gene data show CDR1 as GTSNPN and CDR2 as SVGIG (reference sequence). Germline trimming cut 1 base from V and 8 bases from J; bases unmatched to any gene: 10. CDR3 DNA sequence: TGTGCCTGGAGTGAGGAGACAGGGGTGGTGGATGAGCAGTTCTTC. Translating gives CAWSEETGVVDEQFF.

The CDR3 DNA reads TGCGCCGACAGCCTGAGACTAGCGCAAAAAGAGACCCAGTACTTC. It yields the protein CADSLRLAQKETQYF. The chain is built from TRBV4-3 and TRBJ2-5; 8 bases agree with TRBD2. V lost 11 bases and J lost 3; bases outside the gene matches: 14. CDR3 size: 15 residues. Germline V gene lookup returns CDR1 LGHNA and CDR2 YSLEER.

On this clonotype: This may be a read error, as it is one base from a much larger clone. The genes are TRBV4-2 and TRBJ2-7; D is unclear. The CDR3 length is 14 residues. Per the germline V gene, CDR1 is LGHNA and CDR2 is YNFKEQ. Here the CDR3 reads CASSQVLGAYEKYF. The CDR3 bases are TGTGCCAGCAGCCAAGTCCTAGGTGCCTACGAGAAGTACTTC.

This clonotype was seen more than once but under ten times. This chain connects TRBV7-2 to TRBJ2-1, with a tentative D call TRBD2 (5 bases). The ends were cut back, 5 bases at V and 7 bases at J, with 18 bases in the middle. The CDR3 has 15 amino acids. Germline lookup yields CDR1 SGHTA and CDR2 FQGNSA. CDR3 nucleotide sequence: TGTGCCAGCAGCCTGTCGGGGAAGGGCTGGAATGAGCAGTTCTTC. It yields the protein CASSLSGKGWNEQFF. The full variable domain, with the rest looked up from reference TRBV7-2 and TRBJ2-1, is GAGVSQSPSNKVTEKGKDVELRCDPISGHTALYWYRQSLGQGLEFLIYFQGNSAPDKSGLPSDRFSAERTGGSVSTLTIQRTQQEDSAVYLCASSLSGKGWNEQFFGPGTRLTVL.

This clonotype was counted a few times. The V gene is TRBV3-1, the J gene TRBJ1-3; possibly TRBD1 for D (5 bases). This CDR3 spans 15 amino acids. Germline CDR1 LGHDT, CDR2 YNNKEL (reference sequence). The germline V and J ends were trimmed by 0 bases and 7 bases, with 13 bases remaining between them. The CDR3 nucleotides are TGTGCCAGCAGCCAAGAGTGGGCTGCAGGGAACACCATATATTTT. Amino acids: CASSQEWAAGNTIYF.

In this sample, this clonotype turned up a few times. The chain joins TRBV20-1 to TRBJ2-3; D possibly corresponds to TRBD1 (5 bases). CDR3 length: 13 amino acids. From germline, CDR1 is DFQATT and CDR2 SNEGSKA (reference sequence). V was clipped by 6 bases and J by 5 bases, with 15 bases between them. The CDR3 sequence is CSAPSRDEDTQYF. In DNA form, the CDR3 reads TGCAGTGCCCCATCCAGGGATGAAGATACGCAGTATTTT.

In its sample, this clonotype was seen a few times. This chain joins TRBV12-3 or TRBV12-4 and TRBJ2-7, with D perhaps TRBD1 (6 bases). The CDR3 extends over 16 amino acids. V was cut by 2 bases and J by 3 bases, with 17 bases left in between. In DNA form, the CDR3 reads TGTGCCAGCAGTTTAACAGGGCTAGGGGACCGCTACGAGCAGTACTTC. It yields the protein CASSLTGLGDRYEQYF.

This clonotype showed up just a few times. The genes are TRBV29-1 and TRBJ2-5, with D hard to call. Germline loops: CDR1 SQVTM, CDR2 ANQGSEA. V dropped 3 bases and J dropped 3 bases, with 8 bases sitting between them. The CDR3 extends over 12 amino acids. DNA for the CDR3: TGCAGCGTTGATACCGTAGAAGAGACCCAGTACTTC. Protein product: CSVDTVEETQYF.

The chain carries TRBV20-1 and TRBJ2-5; D remains ambiguous. This CDR3 is built from 14 residues. CDR1 and CDR2 from the germline V gene are DFQATT and SNEGSKA (reference sequence). The V end lost 1 base, the J end lost 0 bases, and 9 bases lay between the germline ends. The CDR3 spells CSARVPDYQETQYF. The CDR3 DNA follows: TGCAGTGCTAGAGTCCCAGATTACCAAGAGACCCAGTACTTC.

The sample holds one count of this clonotype. V and J are TRBV6-1 and TRBJ2-5; TRBD2 agrees at 14 bases. The end of the DNA is better explained by TRBJ2-1, so the J call may be wrong. The CDR3 length is 17 residues. The germline gives CDR1 MNHNS, CDR2 SASEGT. CDR3 amino acids: CASSARLAGGPRNEQFF. The CDR3 DNA is TGTGCCAGCAGCGCCCGACTAGCGGGGGGGCCTAGAAATGAGCAGTTCTTC.

On this clonotype itself: The CDR3 does not end in the conserved phenylalanine or tryptophan, so this is likely a read error. V gene TRBV30 combines with J gene TRBJ2-7; D is unclear. V dropped 0 bases and J dropped 3 bases, with 9 bases sitting between them. The CDR3 loop spans 13 amino acids. The germline CDR1 and CDR2 sequences are GTSNPN and SVGIG (reference sequence). The CDR3 DNA reads as TGTGCCTGGAGTGTCGGTCAGGACTACGAGCAGTACTCC. Translation: CAWSVGQDYEQYS.

The genes are TRBV2 and TRBJ1-5; 9 nucleotides align to TRBD1. From germline, CDR1 is SNHLY and CDR2 FYNNEI. This CDR3 has 14 residues. The V and J ends lost 4 bases and 4 bases, in that order; junction bases with no gene match: 2. The DNA for the CDR3 is TGTGCCAGCAGTGCCGACAGGGGGAATCAGCCCCAGCATTTT. Translating gives CASSADRGNQPQHF.

The chain is built from TRBV20-1 and TRBJ2-1; no clear D. Germline assignment: CDR1 DFQATT and CDR2 SNEGSKA (reference sequence). This CDR3 spans 12 amino acids. The V gene lost 0 bases and the J gene lost 8 bases, with 8 bases spanning the gap. The CDR3 DNA sequence: TGCAGTGCTAGAGATTCTTGGGATGAGCAGTTCTTC. It is translated as CSARDSWDEQFF.

V gene TRBV29-1 combines with J gene TRBJ2-7; 14 positions match TRBD2. Germline CDR1 reads SQVTM; CDR2 reads ANQGSEA. Losses at the gene ends were 3 bases for V and 3 bases for J; bases not matched to a gene: 4. This CDR3 is 15 amino acids long. The DNA for the CDR3 is TGCAGCGTTGAGGGACTAGCGGGAGAGTACTACGAGCAGTACTTC. It encodes CSVEGLAGEYYEQYF.

The chain combines TRBV11-2 with TRBJ2-5; TRBD2 aligns across 9 bases. The better agreement between TRBJ2-7 and the DNA end casts doubt on the J call. Per germline, CDR1 SGHAT and CDR2 FQNNGV. The CDR3 runs to 16 residues. The chain's CDR3 is CASSLSDVAGAYEQYF. CDR3 nucleotide sequence: TGTGCCAGCAGCTTATCCGACGTAGCGGGGGCCTACGAGCAGTACTTC.

The V gene is TRBV27, the J gene TRBJ2-5, with D maybe TRBD2 (5 bases). The DNA end lines up better with TRBJ2-1; the J call may be wrong. In germline, CDR1 is MNHEY, CDR2 SMNVEV (reference sequence). There are 15 residues in the CDR3. CDR3: CASSSLGSLYNEQFF. For the CDR3, the DNA is TGTGCCAGCAGCTCACTAGGCTCCCTCTACAATGAGCAGTTCTTC.

The CDR3 region has the DNA TGTGCCATCAGGCCTACTAGCGGAGATACCTACGAGCAGTACTTC. It specifies CAIRPTSGDTYEQYF. The chain combines TRBV10-3 with TRBJ2-5; 8 bases fit TRBD2. The DNA end is more similar to TRBJ2-7, so the J call may be wrong. CDR1 and CDR2 (germline): ENHRY, SYGVKD. The CDR3 is 15 amino acids.

The gene calls are TRBV7-2 and TRBJ2-1; no firm D call. CDR3 length: 15 amino acids. V lost 5 bases to trimming and J lost 0 bases, with 11 bases between them. The V gene's germline CDR1 is SGHTA and CDR2 FQGNSA. The CDR3 coding sequence is TGTGCCAGCAGCAGACTGTGGGGCTCCTACAATGAGCAGTTCTTC. Encoded protein: CASSRLWGSYNEQFF.

This clonotype has more than one count but fewer than ten. The V and J genes are TRBV11-2 and TRBJ2-5, with D perhaps matching TRBD1 (5 bases). The J call may be wrong; the DNA end is better matched by TRBJ2-1. The CDR3 loop spans 15 amino acids. Germline V gene lookup returns CDR1 SGHAT and CDR2 FQNNGV. The CDR3 DNA reads TGTGCCAGCAGCGCAGACAGACTGGGGTACAATGAGCAGTTCTTC. This sequence encodes CASSADRLGYNEQFF.

This clonotype has only a few counts. The DNA of the CDR3 is TGTGCCAGCAGTAGACGAGGAGGGGGGGGCTACGAGCAGTACTTC. Residues: CASSRRGGGGYEQYF. This chain joins TRBV28 and TRBJ2-7; a weak D match, TRBD2 (7 bases). Germline V gene sequence: CDR1 MDHEN, CDR2 SYDVKM. The CDR3 has 15 residues. V lost 5 bases, J lost 3 bases, and 17 bases lay in between.

This clonotype was picked up many times. The chain links TRBV5-1 to TRBJ2-3; perhaps D is TRBD1 or TRBD2 (5 bases each). CDR3 size: 13 residues. Trimming pared 4 bases from V and 4 bases from J, leaving 10 bases between. Germline V gene data show CDR1 as SGHRS and CDR2 as YFSETQ. CDR3 protein: CASSPGPPDTQYF. For the CDR3, the DNA is TGCGCCAGCAGCCCGGGACCCCCAGATACGCAGTATTTT.

This clonotype appeared many times. The gene calls are TRBV20-1 and TRBJ1-1, with TRBD1 as a possible D gene (6 bases). CDR1 is DFQATT and CDR2 is SNEGSKA in the germline V gene (reference sequence). Trimming cost V 4 bases and J 11 bases, with 11 bases left between them. The CDR3 contains 10 residues. Here the CDR3 DNA reads TGCAGTGCTACCCAGGGGTGGGCTTTCTTT. Protein product: CSATQGWAFF.

V usage is TRBV7-9 and J usage is TRBJ2-3; 9 bases line up with TRBD1. After removal of 5 bases from V and 7 bases from J, the junction contained 10 bases not matched to a gene. Germline assignment: CDR1 SEHNR and CDR2 FQNEAQ (reference sequence). This CDR3 region has 15 residues. The CDR3, as DNA: TGTGCCAGCAGCCCCTGGACAGGGGAATCGTATACGCAGTATTTT. This sequence encodes CASSPWTGESYTQYF.

This clonotype was seen repeatedly, ten times or more. The rearrangement uses TRBV6-5 and TRBJ1-1; D unresolved. The ends were cut back, 4 bases at V and 4 bases at J, with 10 bases in the middle. The CDR3 totals 13 residues. Germline V gene sequence: CDR1 MNHEY, CDR2 SVGAGI. The CDR3 loop reads CASSSGTGTEAFF. The CDR3 DNA sequence: TGTGCCAGCAGTTCGGGTACGGGCACTGAAGCTTTCTTT.

Only a few counts were recorded for this clonotype. The chain employs TRBV3-1 and TRBJ2-3; D is perhaps TRBD1 (6 bases). CDR3 length equals 16 residues. The V end was cut by 5 bases, the J end by 4 bases, with 19 bases between. Germline V gene sequence: CDR1 LGHDT, CDR2 YNNKEL (reference sequence). The CDR3 is CASSVRSTGKADTQYF. In nucleotides, the CDR3 is TGTGCCAGCAGCGTCAGAAGTACAGGGAAAGCAGATACGCAGTATTTT.